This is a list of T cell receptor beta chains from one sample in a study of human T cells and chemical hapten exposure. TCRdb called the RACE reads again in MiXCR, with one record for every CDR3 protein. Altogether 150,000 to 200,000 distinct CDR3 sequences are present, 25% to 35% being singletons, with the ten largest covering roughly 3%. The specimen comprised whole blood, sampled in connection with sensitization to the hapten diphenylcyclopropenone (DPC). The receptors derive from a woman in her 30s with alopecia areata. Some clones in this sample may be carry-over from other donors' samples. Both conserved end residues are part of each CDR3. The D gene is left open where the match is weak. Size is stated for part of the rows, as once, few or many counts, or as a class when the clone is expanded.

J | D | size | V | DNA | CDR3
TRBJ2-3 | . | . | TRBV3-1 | TGTGCCAGCAGGCCTCCTAGTGGAGATACGCAGTATTTT | CASRPPSGDTQYF
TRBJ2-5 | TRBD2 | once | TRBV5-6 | TGTGCCAGCTCAGCGGGAGGGGGAGAGACCCAGTACTTC | CASSAGGGETQYF
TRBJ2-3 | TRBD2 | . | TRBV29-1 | TGCAGCGTTTGGGGACTAGCGGAAACCACAGATACGCAGTATTTT | CSVWGLAETTDTQYF
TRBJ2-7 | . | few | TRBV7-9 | TGTGCCAACAGCCCCGGCAGGGACGAGCAGTACTTC | CANSPGRDEQYF
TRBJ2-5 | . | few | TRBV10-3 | TGTGCCATCAGTGACCCGACAGCCCAAGAGACCCAGTACTTC | CAISDPTAQETQYF
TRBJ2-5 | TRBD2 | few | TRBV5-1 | TGCGCCAGCAGCTTGGTAGCGGGAGACCAAGAGACCCAGTACTTC | CASSLVAGDQETQYF
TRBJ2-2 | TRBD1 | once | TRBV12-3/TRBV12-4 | TGTGCCAGCAGTCCAATGGACAGGCTAAGGGCGAACACCGGGGAGCTGTTTTTT | CASSPMDRLRANTGELFF
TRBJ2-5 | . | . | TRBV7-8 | TGTGCCAGCAGCTTGGCGAGGAGGCTAGGAGAGACCCAGTACTTC | CASSLARRLGETQYF
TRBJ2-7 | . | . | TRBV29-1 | TGCAGCGTTGCGGCGGGTTTCGAGCAGTACTTC | CSVAAGFEQYF
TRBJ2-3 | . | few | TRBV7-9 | TGTGCCAGCAGCTCCTACAGGGTTGAGACAGATACGCAGTATTTT | CASSSYRVETDTQYF
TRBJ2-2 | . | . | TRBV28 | TGTGCCAGCAGTCTCCCGGGACTTGCCCTTTTTTTT | CASSLPGLALFF
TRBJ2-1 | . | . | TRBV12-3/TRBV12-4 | TGTGCCAGCAGTTTTCAATCAGGGGATGAGCAGTTCTTC | CASSFQSGDEQFF
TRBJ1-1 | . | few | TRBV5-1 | TGCGCCAGCAGCTTGGAGGCGGGGTGGACTGAAGCTTTCTTT | CASSLEAGWTEAFF
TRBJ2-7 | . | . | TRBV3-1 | TGTGCCAGCAGCCAATTTGGGGGGGCCGAGCAGTACTTC | CASSQFGGAEQYF
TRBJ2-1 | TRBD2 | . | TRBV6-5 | TGTGCCAGCAGTTCCGGGACTAGCGGCAACAATGAGCAGTTCTTC | CASSSGTSGNNEQFF
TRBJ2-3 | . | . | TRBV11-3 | TGTGCCAGCAGCCCTTCTCTTAGCTCCGATACGCAGTATTTT | CASSPSLSSDTQYF
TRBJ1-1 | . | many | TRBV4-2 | TGTGCCAGCAGCCAAGATGGCGGAGCTGAAGCTTTCTTT | CASSQDGGAEAFF
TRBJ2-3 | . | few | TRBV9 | TGTGCCAGCAGCGTAGATCAGGGGCCAGATACGCAGTATTTT | CASSVDQGPDTQYF
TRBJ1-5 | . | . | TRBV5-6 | TGTGCCAGCTCGGCCCAGGGACTGAGCAATCAGCCCCAGCATTTT | CASSAQGLSNQPQHF
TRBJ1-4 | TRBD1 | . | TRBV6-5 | TGTGCCAGCAGTCTGGGACAGGGCGCAACTAATGAAAAACTGTTTTTT | CASSLGQGATNEKLFF
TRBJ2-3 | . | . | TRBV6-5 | TGTGCCAGCAGTGGAGGGGACAGAATCACAGATACGCAGTATTTT | CASSGGDRITDTQYF
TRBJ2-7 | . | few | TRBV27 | TGTGCCAGCAGTTTCTCAGACAGGACAGTTCTGTACTTC | CASSFSDRTVLYF
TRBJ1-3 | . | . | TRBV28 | TGTGCCAGCAGCCGACAGATAGAGGGAAACACCATATATTTT | CASSRQIEGNTIYF
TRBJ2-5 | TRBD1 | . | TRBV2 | TGTGCCAGCAGACCGGGACAGGGCCAAGAGACCCAGTACTTC | CASRPGQGQETQYF
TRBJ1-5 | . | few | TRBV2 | TGTGCCAGCAGTGAATTCTTTGCTGGGCAGCCCCAGCATTTT | CASSEFFAGQPQHF
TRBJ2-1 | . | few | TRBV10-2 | TGCGCCAGCAGTACCCATAAAGTTTACAATGAGCAGTTCTTC | CASSTHKVYNEQFF
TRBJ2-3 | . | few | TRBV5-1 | TGCGCCAGCAGCTTTGGCGCGGGGTCCCGCACAGATACGCAGTATTTT | CASSFGAGSRTDTQYF
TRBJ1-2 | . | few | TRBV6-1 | TGTGCCAGCAGTGAATCAGATAGAGGGACATTC | CASSESDRGTF
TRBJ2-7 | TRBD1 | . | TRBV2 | TGTGCCAGCAGCCCAAGGACAGGACCCTACGAGCAGTACTTC | CASSPRTGPYEQYF
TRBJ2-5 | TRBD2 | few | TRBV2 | TGTGCCAGCAGTATAGCGGGGGGGCGGCAAGAGACCCAGTACTTC | CASSIAGGRQETQYF
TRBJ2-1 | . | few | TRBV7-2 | TGTGCCAGCAGCCCCGCGGGTTCTAACAATGAGCAGTTCTTC | CASSPAGSNNEQFF
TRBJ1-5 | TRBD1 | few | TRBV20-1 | TGCAGTGCTAGGGGGGACAGCGATAATCAGCCCCAGCATTTT | CSARGDSDNQPQHF
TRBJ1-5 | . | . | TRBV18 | TGTGCCAGCTCACCGACAGTTAACAATCAGCCCCAGCATTTT | CASSPTVNNQPQHF
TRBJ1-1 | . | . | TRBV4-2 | TGTGCCAGCAGCCAAGAGAGAGGTAGCACTGAAGCTTTCTTT | CASSQERGSTEAFF
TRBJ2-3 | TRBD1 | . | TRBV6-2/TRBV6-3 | TGTGCCAGCAGTTACTCCGACAGGGGCCAGTATTTT | CASSYSDRGQYF
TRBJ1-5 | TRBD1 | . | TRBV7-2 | TGTGCCAGCGGCAAAGGACAGGGGGTGAATCAGCCCCAGCATTTT | CASGKGQGVNQPQHF
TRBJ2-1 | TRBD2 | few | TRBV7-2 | TGTGCCAGCAGCTTAGCGCCGGGCGGGAGGGGCAATGAGCAGTTCTTC | CASSLAPGGRGNEQFF
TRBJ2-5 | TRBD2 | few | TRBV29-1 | TGCAGCGCAAGGACTAGCGGGAGGTCAGCGGAGACCCAGTACTTC | CSARTSGRSAETQYF
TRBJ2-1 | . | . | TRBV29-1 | TGCAGCGTTGGTGGGACATACGAGCAGTTCTTC | CSVGGTYEQFF
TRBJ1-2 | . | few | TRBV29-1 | TGCAGCGTTGAAGAGACGGTGAAGGGCTATGGCTACACCTTC | CSVEETVKGYGYTF
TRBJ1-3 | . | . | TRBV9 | TGTGCCAGCAGCCCAAGGGTAGACTCTGGAAACACCATATATTTT | CASSPRVDSGNTIYF
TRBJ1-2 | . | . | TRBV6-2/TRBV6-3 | TGTGCCAGCAGACCGGGTGTGTCGGGGGACTATGGCTACACCTTC | CASRPGVSGDYGYTF
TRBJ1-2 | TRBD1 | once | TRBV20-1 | TGCAGTGCAGGGGACAGAAGGGGCTACACCTTC | CSAGDRRGYTF
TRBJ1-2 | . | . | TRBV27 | TGTGCCAGCAGTTTATCGGGTCTCCAACCGGCGGAAGGCTACACCTTC | CASSLSGLQPAEGYTF
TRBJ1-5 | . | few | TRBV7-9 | TGTGCCAGCAGCTCGGGACCGTATAGCAATCAGCCCCAGCATTTT | CASSSGPYSNQPQHF
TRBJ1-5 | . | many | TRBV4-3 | TGCGCCAGCAGCCAAGTCAGCCAGGCAGGGAGAGATCAGCCCCAGCATTTT | CASSQVSQAGRDQPQHF
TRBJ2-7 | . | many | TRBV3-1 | TGTGCCAGCAGCCTATCCCCAGGGGTGCAATACGAGCAGTACTTC | CASSLSPGVQYEQYF
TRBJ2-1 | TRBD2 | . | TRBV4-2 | TGTGCCAGCAGCCAAGACGCCGGCGGGAGAACGGTGTCAAAGTTCTTC | CASSQDAGGRTVSKFF
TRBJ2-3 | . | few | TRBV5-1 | TGCGCCAGCAGCTTGGGGAAACTCACTAGCCTCACAGATACGCAGTATTTT | CASSLGKLTSLTDTQYF
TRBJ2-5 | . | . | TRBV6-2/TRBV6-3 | TGTGCCAGCAGTTACGGCGGAGTGGAGACCCAGTACTTC | CASSYGGVETQYF
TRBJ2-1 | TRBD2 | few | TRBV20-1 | TGCAGTGCTAGGCCCTCCTCTAGCGGAGCTTACAATGAGCAGTTCTTC | CSARPSSSGAYNEQFF
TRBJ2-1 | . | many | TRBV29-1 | TGCAGCGTTGCCAGAAACAATGAGCAGTTCTTC | CSVARNNEQFF
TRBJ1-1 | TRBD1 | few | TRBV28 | TGTGCCAGCAGTCTTCCAGGGGGACCCGGCACTGAAGCTTTCTTT | CASSLPGGPGTEAFF
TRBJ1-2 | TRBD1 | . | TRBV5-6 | TGTGCCAGCAGCTACAGGGGGGGGAACTATGGCTACACCTTC | CASSYRGGNYGYTF
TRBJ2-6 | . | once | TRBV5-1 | TGCGCCAGCCAAGGTGGGCTATCTGGGGCCAACGTCCTGACTTTC | CASQGGLSGANVLTF